The clone carrying this TCR beta chain occurred many times. Its antigen is undetermined. The read terminates 3 residues before the CDR3 end, so the remaining end is supplied by the germline J gene. Germline CDR1 is SSHAT and CDR2 is FNYEAQ (reference sequence). The CDR3 is 13 amino acids. This sample is drawn from a study of T cell clonality in common variable immunodeficiency. Study-level results: Compared with healthy controls, CVID subjects showed increased TCRbeta clonality, mostly in about a third. In common variable immunodeficiency, TCR beta chains reportedly carried fewer deletions and N-nucleotide insertions. CVID subjects shared fewer TCRbeta clones than healthy controls did.

Patients and controls were mostly of Caucasian heritage. Clones were read by immunoSEQ multiplex PCR, and TCRdb kept only the in-frame ones, dropping some. The repertoire has over 35,000 clones, none seen only once; the ten largest take approximately 0.68%. Source material: peripheral blood mononuclear cells. The chain combines TRBV7-7 with TRBJ2-7; possibly TRBD1 for D (6 bases). The TCR comes from a person aged 18 to 75 in good health. The CDR3 protein is CASTDRISYEQYF. The CDR3 bases that were read are TGTGCTAGTACTGACAGGATCTCCTACGAG.